The 13 T cell receptor beta chains listed next were all sequenced from one sample in a study of T-cell reconstitution after alpha-beta-depleted transplantation in children. Unique molecular identifiers tagged the TCRbeta library. A single record per CDR3 protein comes from TCRdb applying MiXCR to the PCR reads. In the table there are some 190,000 distinct CDR3 sequences, 11% of which are singletons. Sequences were derived from PBMCs, sampled before TCRalphabeta/CD19-depleted stem cell transplant. All receptors derive from a boy between 2 and 10 years old with acute myeloid leukemia, due to receive a stem cell transplant.

This clonotype was observed many times. The chain carries TRBV28 and TRBJ1-3; D uncertain. Trimming shortened V by 10 bases and J by 0 bases, and 7 bases separated the two germline ends. The V gene's germline CDR1 is MDHEN and CDR2 SYDVKM. The CDR3 length is 12 residues. CDR3 protein: CATYSSGNTIYF. DNA for the CDR3: TGTGCCACCTACAGCTCTGGAAACACCATATATTTT.

This clonotype was found many times. The rearrangement links TRBV6-1 to TRBJ1-3, with D hard to call. Trimming cost V 0 bases and J 4 bases, with 10 bases left between them. CDR3 length: 15 amino acids. Looked up from germline, CDR1 is MNHNS and CDR2 is SASEGT. The CDR3 nucleotides are TGTGCCAGCAGTGAAGCCGAGGGAGGAGGAAACACCATATATTTT. Amino acids: CASSEAEGGGNTIYF.

Comments on this clonotype: A much larger clonotype is one base distant, so this may be a read error. The chain links TRBV5-1 to TRBJ2-1; D possibly uses TRBD1 or TRBD2 (5 bases each). From germline, CDR1 is SGHRS and CDR2 YFSETQ. Between the trimmed V and J ends, which lost 9 bases and 4 bases, there was a span of 14 bases. The length of the CDR3 is 13 residues. The CDR3 loop is CANKGSGYNEQFF. CDR3 coding DNA: TGCGCCAACAAGGGGAGCGGATACAATGAGCAGTTCTTC.

There are many counts of this clonotype. This rearrangement joins TRBV11-2 to TRBJ2-7; D ambiguous. The V end was cut by 5 bases, the J end by 6 bases, with 11 bases between. This CDR3 is built from 12 residues. CDR1 is SGHAT and CDR2 is FQNNGV in the germline V gene. CDR3 amino acids: CASSHVLGEQYF. The DNA for the CDR3 is TGTGCCAGCAGCCACGTCCTGGGCGAGCAGTACTTC.

This clonotype was counted ten times or more. This chain connects TRBV28 to TRBJ2-1; 8 nucleotides line up with TRBD2. CDR1 and CDR2 (germline): MDHEN, SYDVKM. The CDR3 consists of 16 residues. V shed 5 bases and J 2 bases; nucleotides not matched to a gene: 8. For the CDR3, the DNA is TGTGCCAGCAGTGATTTAGCGGGGACTCCCTACAATGAGCAGTTCTTC. Protein product: CASSDLAGTPYNEQFF.

This clonotype was detected many times. The chain combines TRBV6-1 with TRBJ2-3; 8 positions agree with TRBD1. The CDR3 totals 14 residues. The V and J ends lost 5 bases and 3 bases, in that order; junction bases with no gene match: 4. Germline-derived CDR1 and CDR2 are MNHNS and SASEGT. CDR3 region: CASSIQGATDTQYF. Written as DNA, the CDR3 is TGTGCCAGCAGTATCCAGGGGGCGACAGATACGCAGTATTTT.

This clonotype has at least ten counts. The genes are TRBV7-2 and TRBJ2-2; 12 bases are shared with TRBD2. The length of the CDR3 is 17 residues. V shed 2 bases, J shed 6 bases, and the junction held 7 bases outside the gene matches. Germline CDR1 reads SGHTA; CDR2 reads FQGNSA. CDR3 sequence reads: CASSLRVLAGGAGELFF. CDR3 in DNA: TGTGCCAGCAGCTTAAGGGTACTAGCGGGGGGCGCCGGGGAGCTGTTTTTT.

This clonotype was detected many times. The chain carries TRBV20-1 and TRBJ1-1, with 9 bases fitting TRBD1. CDR3 length equals 16 residues. V dropped 3 bases and J dropped 5; count of bases not matched to a gene: 13. Germline values: CDR1 DFQATT, CDR2 SNEGSKA (reference sequence). This CDR3 is CSASEQGAPGGTEAFF. CDR3 DNA sequence: TGCAGTGCTAGTGAACAGGGGGCCCCGGGGGGGACTGAAGCTTTCTTT.

In this sample, this clonotype turned up many times. This chain connects TRBV20-1 to TRBJ2-1; D gene ambiguous. Germline assignment: CDR1 DFQATT and CDR2 SNEGSKA (reference sequence). The CDR3 covers 11 residues. V lost 2 bases, J lost 9 bases, and 8 bases lay in between. As DNA, the CDR3 is TGCAGTGCTAGACTCGGGTTTGAGCAGTTCTTC. Protein sequence: CSARLGFEQFF.

This clonotype appeared many times. The rearrangement joins TRBV28 to TRBJ2-2; 7 nucleotides match TRBD2. Germline V lookup: CDR1 MDHEN, CDR2 SYDVKM. V lost 4 bases, J lost 6 bases, and 11 bases stayed unmatched. The CDR3 is 16 residues long. This CDR3 is CASSYAGRETAGELFF. CDR3 in DNA: TGTGCCAGCAGTTATGCGGGGAGGGAAACGGCCGGGGAGCTGTTTTTT.

This clonotype showed up many times. V gene TRBV7-9 combines with J gene TRBJ1-4; the D gene is possibly TRBD1 (6 bases). This CDR3 spans 15 amino acids. Looked up from germline, CDR1 is SEHNR and CDR2 is FQNEAQ (reference sequence). V lost 4 bases to trimming and J lost 7 bases, with 16 bases between them. The CDR3 DNA sequence: TGTGCCAGCAGCTCCGGACAGACAGCAGGTGAAAAACTGTTTTTT. Its protein product is CASSSGQTAGEKLFF. Full variable domain (rest looked up from reference TRBV7-9 and TRBJ1-4): DTGVSQNPRHKITKRGQNVTFRCDPISEHNRLYWYRQTLGQGPEFLTYFQNEAQLEKSRLLSDRFSAERPKGSFSTLEIQRTEQGDSAMYLCASSSGQTAGEKLFFGSGTQLSVL.

This clonotype was found many times. This chain joins TRBV18 and TRBJ1-1; possibly TRBD1 for D (6 bases). The germline gives CDR1 KGHSH, CDR2 LQKENI. With 4 bases removed from V and 11 bases from J, the gap between germline ends came to 17 bases. The CDR3 sequence is 13 residues long. As DNA, the CDR3 is TGTGCCAGCTCACGGGACACGTCTATGAAGGCTTTCTTT. Its protein product is CASSRDTSMKAFF.

On this clonotype: A single base separates this from a much larger clone, so it may be a read error. The chain is built from TRBV12-3 or TRBV12-4 and TRBJ1-4; D gene unclear. The CDR3 has 14 residues. CDR3 DNA sequence: TGTGCCAGCAGTTTAGACCACAACCCGGAAAAACCGTTTTTT. Protein product: CASSLDHNPEKPFF.